A selection of T cell receptor beta chains follows, all from one sample in a study of cytomegalovirus exposure and HLA in healthy donors. Measured with immunoSEQ multiplex PCR; TCRdb has only the in-frame clones, and not every one. This table holds some 88,000 clones, 96% found once. The specimen sequenced was PBMCs. Receptors were obtained from a man between 18 and 29 years old in good health and CMV-seronegative. Both conserved end residues are part of each CDR3. D genes are given only for firm matches. Size is stated for part of the rows, as once, few or many counts, or as a class when the clone is expanded.

V: TRBV13; size: -; D: -; J: TRBJ1-5; DNA: TGTGCCAGCAGCCCCGGGGTCTCGGGTCAGCCCCAGCATTTT; CDR3: CASSPGVSGQPQHF
V: TRBV9; size: -; D: TRBD2; J: TRBJ2-7; DNA: TGTGCCAGCAGCGTAGAAGCGGGAGGTTCCCTCGAGCAGTACTTC; CDR3: CASSVEAGGSLEQYF
V: TRBV7-2; size: -; D: TRBD2; J: TRBJ2-3; DNA: TGTGCCAGCAGGCGACTAGCGGGAGGTCGGACAGATACGCAGTATTTT; CDR3: CASRRLAGGRTDTQYF
V: TRBV4-1; size: -; D: -; J: TRBJ2-5; DNA: TGCGCCAGCAGCCAAGCGGTGGGAGGCGGTGAGACCCAGTACTTC; CDR3: CASSQAVGGGETQYF
V: TRBV11-2; size: -; D: -; J: TRBJ2-2; DNA: TGTGCCAGCAGCTTAGCGGGAGTATGGGTTACGAACACCGGGGAGCTGTTTTTT; CDR3: CASSLAGVWVTNTGELFF
V: TRBV6-1; size: -; D: -; J: TRBJ2-1; DNA: TGTGCCAGCAGTGTCCTCGGCTACAATGAGCAGTTCTTC; CDR3: CASSVLGYNEQFF
V: TRBV13; size: -; D: -; J: TRBJ2-1; DNA: TGTGCCAGCAGCTTCGCCCTGGGGCTAGCGCTGGGAAATGAGCAGTTCTTC; CDR3: CASSFALGLALGNEQFF
V: TRBV5-1; size: once; D: -; J: TRBJ2-4; DNA: TGCGCCAGCAGCTTTTCAACCCGGTTGGAAAACATTCAGTACTTC; CDR3: CASSFSTRLENIQYF
V: TRBV9; size: -; D: -; J: TRBJ1-1; DNA: TGTGCCAGCAGCGTAGTATATGGGGAGGGCACTGAAGCTTTCTTT; CDR3: CASSVVYGEGTEAFF
V: TRBV5-1; size: -; D: TRBD2; J: TRBJ2-1; DNA: TGCGCCAGCAGCTTTCCCCTATGGAGCGGGAGCTCCTACAATGAGCAGTTCTTC; CDR3: CASSFPLWSGSSYNEQFF
V: TRBV6-1; size: -; D: -; J: TRBJ1-3; DNA: TGTGCCAGCAGTGATAGCCCGGCGATGGGAAACACCATATATTTT; CDR3: CASSDSPAMGNTIYF
V: TRBV5-4; size: -; D: -; J: TRBJ2-5; DNA: TGTGCCAGCAGCTCGGCGGGTGACGTCGCACAAGAGACCCAGTACTTC; CDR3: CASSSAGDVAQETQYF
V: TRBV4-1; size: -; D: -; J: TRBJ2-1; DNA: TGCGCCAGCAGCCAAATTCTGTTTAGCTCCTACAATGAGCAGTTCTTC; CDR3: CASSQILFSSYNEQFF
V: TRBV18; size: -; D: -; J: TRBJ2-3; DNA: TGTGCCAGCTCAGCCACAGGGCCCACAGATACGCAGTATTTT; CDR3: CASSATGPTDTQYF
V: TRBV5-6; size: -; D: TRBD1; J: TRBJ1-1; DNA: TGTGCCAGCAGGGATGGCCGGGACAGGGAGTTTGAAGCTTTCTTT; CDR3: CASRDGRDREFEAFF
V: TRBV7-9; size: -; D: TRBD1; J: TRBJ1-1; DNA: TGTGCCAGCAGCTTGACAGGGAACGCAGCTTTCTTT; CDR3: CASSLTGNAAFF
V: TRBV27; size: -; D: TRBD1; J: TRBJ2-3; DNA: TGTGCCAGCAGCGAGGGGACAGGGGGGACAGATACGCAGTATTTT; CDR3: CASSEGTGGTDTQYF
V: TRBV28; size: -; D: -; J: TRBJ2-7; DNA: TGTGCCAGCAGTCAAGCAGGAAGCTCCTACGAGCAGTACTTC; CDR3: CASSQAGSSYEQYF
V: TRBV6-5; size: -; D: TRBD2; J: TRBJ2-7; DNA: TGTGCCAGCAGTTACCGGGAGGCCTACGAGCAGTACTTC; CDR3: CASSYREAYEQYF
V: TRBV9; size: -; D: TRBD2; J: TRBJ2-3; DNA: TGTGCCAGCAGCGGTGGACTAGCGGGAGGGCCGGCCCTTCCGGGCTATAGCACAGATACGCAGTATTTT; CDR3: CASSGGLAGGPALPGYSTDTQYF
V: TRBV7-2; size: -; D: TRBD2; J: TRBJ2-3; DNA: TGTGCCAGCAGCTTACGGGGGGGCACAGACGGCACAGATACGCAGTATTTT; CDR3: CASSLRGGTDGTDTQYF
V: TRBV7-6; size: -; D: TRBD1; J: TRBJ1-5; DNA: TGTGCCAGCAGCTTTTGGGGGCAGGGGGAAAGTATCAATCAGCCCCAGCATTTT; CDR3: CASSFWGQGESINQPQHF
V: TRBV10-3; size: -; D: TRBD1; J: TRBJ2-6; DNA: TGTGCCACCCGACAGGGATTTGCGGGGGCCAACGTCCTGACTTTC; CDR3: CATRQGFAGANVLTF
V: TRBV9; size: -; D: TRBD1; J: TRBJ1-1; DNA: TGTGCCAGCAGCGTTACAGGGGGCGGGATTGAAGCTTTCTTT; CDR3: CASSVTGGGIEAFF
V: TRBV28; size: -; D: TRBD1; J: TRBJ1-2; DNA: TGTGCCAGCAGCGCGCCGGGCTCAGGGGGCGGCTACACCTTC; CDR3: CASSAPGSGGGYTF
V: TRBV2; size: -; D: -; J: TRBJ1-2; DNA: TGTGCCAGCCGGCGCCTTCGGGTCGATGGCTACACCTTC; CDR3: CASRRLRVDGYTF
V: TRBV6-5; size: -; D: -; J: TRBJ2-1; DNA: TGTGCCAGCAGGGACTGGGACTCCTACAATGAGCAGTTCTTC; CDR3: CASRDWDSYNEQFF
V: TRBV27; size: -; D: TRBD1; J: TRBJ1-5; DNA: TGTGCCAGCAGTTTATCCGGACAGGCCAATCAGCCCCAGCATTTT; CDR3: CASSLSGQANQPQHF
V: TRBV6-5; size: -; D: TRBD2; J: TRBJ2-5; DNA: TGTGCCAGCAGCCGGGGGGGTCCAGAGACCCAGTACTTC; CDR3: CASSRGGPETQYF
V: TRBV10-3; size: -; D: TRBD1; J: TRBJ2-7; DNA: TGTGCCATCAGGCCGGGACAGGTGGACGAGCAGTACTTC; CDR3: CAIRPGQVDEQYF
V: TRBV5-1; size: -; D: -; J: TRBJ2-1; DNA: TGCGCCAGCAGCTCCACTGGCGGGAACTACAATGAGCAGTTCTTC; CDR3: CASSSTGGNYNEQFF
V: TRBV30; size: -; D: -; J: TRBJ2-7; DNA: TGTGCCTGGAGCCCAGGGGCAGGCTACGAGCAGTACTTC; CDR3: CAWSPGAGYEQYF
V: TRBV5-8; size: -; D: -; J: TRBJ1-3; DNA: TGTGCCAGCAGGCCGAACTCAGGGGCTGGAAACACCATATATTTT; CDR3: CASRPNSGAGNTIYF